This is a list of T cell receptor beta chains from one sample in a study of regulatory T cells in long-lasting Graves disease. TCRdb re-called the multiplex PCR reads through MiXCR, storing one row per CDR3 protein. Here the sample spans approximately 360,000 distinct CDR3 sequences, 12% being singletons. These sequences were also reported in another study, on T cells in Graves' hyperthyroidism and ophthalmopathy.

This sample comprised peripheral blood mononuclear cells (PBMCs), obtained at new diagnosis, from a patient treated with antithyroid drugs. All receptors come from a woman aged 18-29 years with Graves disease. The CDR3 runs from the conserved cysteine through the conserved F or W. D genes are given only for firm matches. Size is stated for part of the rows, as once, few or many counts, or as a class when the clone is expanded.

>many|TRBV28|TRBD2|TRBJ2-4
CASSSRLAGPKNIQYF
TGTGCCAGCAGTTCAAGACTAGCGGGCCCCAAAAACATTCAGTACTTC
>many|TRBV11-2|-|TRBJ2-3
CASSAFSRDSGDTQYF
TGTGCCAGCAGCGCCTTCAGTAGGGACTCCGGGGATACGCAGTATTTT
>many|TRBV4-1|TRBD2|TRBJ2-3
CASSQGRGGVTDTQYF
TGCGCCAGCAGCCAAGGTCGCGGGGGGGTCACAGATACGCAGTATTTT
>few|TRBV20-1|-|TRBJ2-3
CSASIDRLTDTQYF
TGCAGTGCGAGTATTGACAGGCTCACAGATACGCAGTATTTT
>many|TRBV10-3|-|TRBJ1-1
CAISESLPGHTEAFF
TGTGCCATCAGTGAGTCACTCCCTGGGCACACTGAAGCTTTCTTT
>-|TRBV20-1|-|TRBJ2-1
CSARDHQGWSYNEQFF
TGCAGTGCTAGAGATCACCAGGGGTGGTCCTACAATGAGCAGTTCTTC
>-|TRBV5-1|-|TRBJ2-6
CASSLATDSGANVLTF
TGCGCCAGCAGCTTGGCCACTGACTCTGGGGCCAACGTCCTGACTTTC
>many|TRBV6-5|TRBD1|TRBJ2-1
CASSYPGTGSLLF
TGTGCCAGCAGTTACCCGGGGACAGGCAGCCTCCTCTTC
>-|TRBV5-5|TRBD1|TRBJ1-2
CASSLHQGQGARYSGYTF
TGTGCCAGCAGCTTACATCAGGGACAGGGGGCTCGATACTCTGGCTACACCTTC
>many|TRBV20-1|TRBD1|TRBJ1-1
CSARASQGAGEAFF
TGCAGTGCTAGAGCGTCGCAGGGGGCGGGTGAAGCTTTCTTT
>many|TRBV6-5|-|TRBJ1-2
CASSYGGPTAGYTF
TGTGCCAGCAGTTATGGTGGGCCGACAGCCGGCTACACCTTC
>many|TRBV16|-|TRBJ2-1
CASSQDSWLNEQFF
TGTGCCAGCAGCCAAGATAGCTGGCTCAATGAGCAGTTCTTC
>many|TRBV5-1|-|TRBJ1-6
CASSFRRSAGGVDNSPLHF
TGCGCCAGCAGCTTTCGGCGAAGTGCAGGAGGCGTGGATAATTCACCCCTCCACTTT
>-|TRBV9|-|TRBJ2-1
CASSQDGAGSYNEQFF
TGTGCCAGCAGCCAAGACGGCGCCGGCTCCTACAATGAGCAGTTCTTC
>many|TRBV27|-|TRBJ2-1
CASSDYNEQFF
TGTGCCAGCAGTGATTACAATGAGCAGTTCTTC
>many|TRBV2|-|TRBJ1-1
CASLDVGINTEAFF
TGTGCCAGCCTCGATGTAGGGATAAACACTGAAGCTTTCTTT
>many|TRBV7-6|-|TRBJ2-3
CASSLSIRTDTQYF
TGTGCCAGCAGCTTATCTATCCGGACAGATACGCAGTATTTT
>few|TRBV30|-|TRBJ2-1
CAWRAGGGPNNEQFF
TGTGCCTGGAGGGCCGGAGGGGGGCCAAACAATGAGCAGTTCTTC
>many|TRBV28|-|TRBJ1-2
CASQLHSGLGGYTF
TGTGCCAGCCAGTTACACTCTGGCCTCGGGGGCTACACCTTC
>-|TRBV20-1|-|TRBJ1-4
CSASSPGFATNEKLFF
TGCAGTGCTAGCTCTCCAGGCTTCGCAACTAATGAAAAACTGTTTTTT
>many|TRBV5-1|-|TRBJ2-2
CASSLVASRTGELFF
TGCGCCAGCAGCTTGGTGGCGAGCCGAACCGGGGAGCTGTTTTTT
>many|TRBV5-5|-|TRBJ2-5
CASTLRGREYQETQYF
TGTGCCAGCACCCTGAGGGGGAGGGAGTACCAAGAGACCCAGTACTTC
>-|TRBV3-1|-|TRBJ2-2
CASSQGALLTGELFF
TGTGCCAGCAGCCAAGGGGCGCTACTCACCGGGGAGCTGTTTTTT
>few|TRBV7-8|-|TRBJ2-1
CASSLFEGMDEQFF
TGTGCCAGCAGCTTATTCGAGGGTATGGATGAGCAGTTCTTC
>-|TRBV6-5|-|TRBJ2-6
CASSFFGRGSSSGANVLTF
TGTGCCAGCAGTTTCTTCGGCAGGGGATCCAGCTCTGGGGCCAACGTCCTGACTTTC
>few|TRBV11-1|-|TRBJ2-3
CASSAPQDYSDTQYF
TGTGCCAGCAGCGCGCCCCAGGATTATTCAGATACGCAGTATTTT
>many|TRBV6-2/TRBV6-3|-|TRBJ2-7
CASSEEIFSYEQYF
TGTGCCAGCAGTGAAGAAATATTCTCCTACGAGCAGTACTTC
>many|TRBV6-2/TRBV6-3|-|TRBJ1-1
CASSYRYGFAEAFF
TGTGCCAGCAGTTACCGATACGGGTTCGCTGAAGCTTTCTTT
>many|TRBV12-3/TRBV12-4|-|TRBJ1-6
CASSSQVNSPLHF
TGTGCCAGCAGTTCACAGGTTAATTCACCCCTCCACTTT
>many|TRBV6-1|TRBD2|TRBJ2-7
CASSGLAGAYEQYF
TGTGCCAGCAGTGGGCTAGCGGGAGCCTACGAGCAGTACTTC
>-|TRBV6-1|-|TRBJ2-1
CASRPIGTGIHEQFF
TGTGCCAGCAGACCCATAGGGACCGGAATCCATGAGCAGTTCTTC
>many|TRBV20-1|-|TRBJ2-3
CSVRTGYRTDTQYF
TGCAGTGTCCGCACAGGTTACCGCACAGATACGCAGTATTTT
>few|TRBV19|TRBD1|TRBJ1-5
CASCGQGVQPQHF
TGTGCCAGCTGCGGACAGGGGGTGCAGCCCCAGCATTTT
>-|TRBV9|TRBD2|TRBJ2-3
CASSDTSGNTDTQYF
TGTGCCAGCAGCGACACTAGCGGGAACACAGATACGCAGTATTTT
>many|TRBV7-6|TRBD1|TRBJ2-1
CASSFVRGREQFF
TGTGCCAGCAGCTTTGTCAGGGGGCGGGAGCAGTTCTTC